The present entry profiles one TCR beta chain with its context. The antigen remains unidentified. The data were taken from a study of graft-versus-host responses after intestinal transplantation. Overall study: Uniformly, recipients were administered anti-thymocyte globulin induction with subsequent tacrolimus and steroids for three to four years.

Produced via immunoSEQ multiplex PCR; TCRdb's table is partial and in-frame only. The data show about 130,000 clones, about 93% seen once. This TCR was recovered from a human donor who received an intestinal transplant. Here the sequenced sample was unstimulated CD4+ T cells sorted from spleen or lymph node cells, taken before intestinal transplant.

The CDR3: CASGSASGSSYNEQFF. CDR3 nucleotides: TGTGCTAGTGGTTCCGCTAGCGGGAGCTCCTACAATGAGCAGTTCTTC. This chain joins TRBV12-5 and TRBJ2-1, with TRBD2 matching over 10 bases. The CDR3 contains 16 residues. Trimming removed 4 bases from V and 0 bases from J; junction bases left unmatched: 3. The germline V gene has CDR1 LGHNT and CDR2 FRNRAP.